The 20 T cell receptor beta chains below come from one sample, sequenced in a study of cytotoxic CD8 clonotypes in ibrutinib-treated CLL. The method was immunoSEQ multiplex PCR; TCRdb's version includes in-frame clones alone and lacks a portion of them. The sample holds fewer than 90,000 clones; more than 70% are singletons and the top ten take approximately 5.4%. The material sequenced was PBMCs, taken before ibrutinib treatment. These receptors were taken from a human donor with chronic lymphocytic leukemia.

This clone was seen only a few times. V gene TRBV6-1 combines with J gene TRBJ1-2; the D is unclear. Per germline, CDR1 MNHNS and CDR2 SASEGT. The V and J ends lost 5 bases and 7 bases respectively, with 14 bases between them. CDR3 size: 13 residues. The CDR3 bases are TGTGCCAGCAGTCCCCGTGAGGACCGTGGCTACACCTTC. Its protein product is CASSPREDRGYTF.

The chain uses TRBV5-6 and TRBJ1-2; 12 positions match TRBD1. There are 15 residues in the CDR3. Germline V gives CDR1 SGHDT, CDR2 YYEEEE. V lost 1 base to trimming and J lost 8 bases; unmatched junction nucleotides: 6. CDR3 loop: CASSLMGQGAEGYTF. As DNA, the CDR3 is TGTGCCAGCAGCTTGATGGGACAGGGGGCAGAAGGCTACACCTTC.

In its sample, this clone was seen once. The rearrangement joins TRBV6-5 to TRBJ1-1; 10 positions match TRBD1. V shed 6 bases and J 5 bases; nucleotides not matched to a gene: 9. The CDR3 loop spans 15 amino acids. The germline V gene encodes CDR1 MNHEY and CDR2 SVGAGI. As DNA, the CDR3 is TGTGCCAGCAGCCGAACAGGGACAGGGGTTACTGAAGCTTTCTTT. It translates to CASSRTGTGVTEAFF.

The rearrangement joins TRBV7-6 to TRBJ2-6, with TRBD1 as a possible D gene (7 bases). V lost 5 bases and J 1 base, leaving 18 bases between the germline ends. Germline values: CDR1 SGHVS, CDR2 FNYEAQ. The CDR3 has 18 residues. The CDR3 is CASSPGGFFQSGANVLTF. For the CDR3, the DNA is TGTGCCAGCAGCCCAGGGGGGTTCTTTCAGTCTGGGGCCAACGTCCTGACTTTC. The variable domain in full, completed from reference TRBV7-6 and TRBJ2-6, reads GAGVSQSPRYKVTKRGQDVALRCDPISGHVSLYWYRQALGQGPEFLTYFNYEAQQDKSGLPNDRFSAERPEGSISTLTIQRTEQRDSAMYRCASSPGGFFQSGANVLTFGAGSRLTVL.

This clone was found once. The chain combines TRBV11-3 with TRBJ2-1; TRBD2 matches at 8 bases. Germline V gene data show CDR1 as SGHNT and CDR2 as YENEEA. The junction had 7 bases not matched to a gene; V was cut back by 4 bases and J by 5 bases. This CDR3 has 15 residues. The CDR3 here is CASSYSDGRDNEQFF. In DNA form, the CDR3 reads TGTGCCAGCAGCTACTCCGACGGGAGGGACAATGAGCAGTTCTTC.

The chain uses TRBV19 and TRBJ2-2; unclear D gene. V lost 1 base, J lost 4 bases, and 13 bases lay in between. The CDR3 has 16 residues. CDR1 LNHDA and CDR2 SQIVND come from the germline V gene (reference sequence). The CDR3 DNA reads as TGTGCCAGTAGTATAGCCCACTCCCTGACCACCGGGGAGCTGTTTTTT. It codes for CASSIAHSLTTGELFF.

The sample holds a few counts of this clone. The chain combines TRBV2 with TRBJ2-7; no clear D gene. Trimming stripped 2 bases from V and 3 bases from J, with 5 bases between. Germline V gene sequence: CDR1 SNHLY, CDR2 FYNNEI. This CDR3 has 12 residues. The CDR3 nucleotides read TGTGCCAGCAGTGAAATTGGCTACGAGCAGTACTTC. Translation gives CASSEIGYEQYF.

The rearrangement uses TRBV29-1 and TRBJ2-1; D possibly corresponds to TRBD2 (6 bases). The CDR3 contains 15 residues. Germline V gene data show CDR1 as SQVTM and CDR2 as ANQGSEA. Trimming left V 4 bases short and J 5 bases short, with 18 bases between. The CDR3 protein is CSVGPGAGRNNEQFF. The CDR3 DNA reads as TGCAGCGTTGGCCCCGGGGCGGGACGAAACAATGAGCAGTTCTTC.

This rearrangement joins TRBV4-2 to TRBJ2-5; D gene ambiguous. Germline loops: CDR1 LGHNA, CDR2 YNFKEQ. The CDR3 consists of 15 residues. V dropped 1 base and J dropped 2 bases, with 11 bases sitting between them. CDR3 loop: CASSQVFSSQETQYF. As DNA, the CDR3 is TGTGCCAGCAGCCAAGTGTTTAGCTCACAAGAGACCCAGTACTTC.

This clone was seen many times. The gene calls are TRBV4-1 and TRBJ1-5; perhaps TRBD1 as D (6 bases). Germline V lookup: CDR1 MGHRA, CDR2 YSYEKL. The CDR3 runs to 14 residues. V was trimmed by 3 bases and J by 0 bases, leaving 6 bases between them. The CDR3 here is CASSQGHSNQPQHF. CDR3 DNA sequence: TGCGCCAGCAGCCAGGGACATAGCAATCAGCCCCAGCATTTT.

The chain couples TRBV19 to TRBJ1-5, with D perhaps matching TRBD1 (5 bases). V lost 1 base and J lost 5, with 9 bases in between. The CDR3 totals 14 residues. CDR1 is LNHDA, CDR2 SQIVND, per germline (reference sequence). CDR3 sequence reads: CASSIVQGDQPQHF. The CDR3 DNA reads as TGTGCCAGTAGTATAGTTCAGGGCGATCAGCCCCAGCATTTT.

The genes are TRBV25-1 and TRBJ1-1; D is unclear. V was trimmed by 1 base and J by 3 bases, leaving 12 bases between them. Germline assignment: CDR1 MGHDK and CDR2 SYGVNS. CDR3 length: 15 residues. CDR3 sequence: CASSESSVLDTEAFF. CDR3 bases: TGTGCCAGCAGTGAATCATCGGTCTTAGACACTGAAGCTTTCTTT.

The gene calls are TRBV5-1 and TRBJ1-4; no definite D call. CDR1 and CDR2 (germline): SGHRS, YFSETQ. This CDR3 contains 12 residues. Written as DNA, the CDR3 is TGCTCCTCGAAGGGAGAGGATGAAAAACTGTTTTTT. It codes for CSSKGEDEKLFF.

The chain combines TRBV10-3 with TRBJ2-4, with D possibly TRBD1 on 5 matching bases. Germline loops: CDR1 ENHRY, CDR2 SYGVKD. V was trimmed by 8 bases and J by 0 bases, leaving 29 bases between them. The CDR3 contains 20 residues. In DNA, the CDR3 is TGTGCCATCCTTCCCCTGACGGACACCCCGACGGCGGTAGCCAAAAACATTCAGTACTTC. This translates into CAILPLTDTPTAVAKNIQYF.

This rearrangement joins TRBV11-3 to TRBJ2-3; D may be TRBD1 or TRBD2 (5 bases each). Trimming removed 2 bases at V and 7 bases at J, with 10 bases between. The CDR3 loop spans 13 amino acids. Germline V gene data show CDR1 as SGHNT and CDR2 as YENEEA. For the CDR3, the DNA is TGTGCCAGCAGCTTACTTCAGGGACATACGCAGTATTTT. Its protein product is CASSLLQGHTQYF.

V is TRBV18 and J is TRBJ1-4; D call uncertain. Between the trimmed V and J ends, which lost 6 bases and 4 bases, there was a span of 12 bases. The CDR3 spans 14 residues. Per germline, CDR1 KGHSH and CDR2 LQKENI. Here the CDR3 DNA reads TGTGCCAGCTCCCATGGTCAAGATAATGAAAAACTGTTTTTT. It encodes CASSHGQDNEKLFF.

V is TRBV30 and J is TRBJ2-2; TRBD1 aligns across 9 bases. Germline V gene lookup returns CDR1 GTSNPN and CDR2 SVGIG (reference sequence). With 1 base clipped from V and 4 bases from J, the junction kept 4 bases outside the gene matches. The CDR3 runs to 15 residues. This CDR3 is CAWSEGTGSTGELFF. The CDR3 DNA reads as TGTGCCTGGAGTGAGGGGACAGGGAGCACCGGGGAGCTGTTTTTT.

The chain couples TRBV19 to TRBJ2-1, with D maybe TRBD1 (6 bases). V was trimmed by 5 bases and J by 7 bases, leaving 18 bases between them. Germline loops: CDR1 LNHDA, CDR2 SQIVND (reference sequence). This CDR3 is 15 amino acids long. This CDR3 is CASSLIQGRANEQFF. Here the CDR3 DNA reads TGTGCCAGTAGTTTAATACAGGGTCGGGCTAATGAGCAGTTCTTC. The whole variable domain, filled in from reference TRBV19 and TRBJ2-1, reads DGGITQSPKYLFRKEGQNVTLSCEQNLNHDAMYWYRQDPGQGLRLIYYSQIVNDFQKGDIAEGYSVSREKKESFPLTVTSAQKNPTAFYLCASSLIQGRANEQFFGPGTRLTVL.

The rearrangement uses TRBV11-3 and TRBJ2-1; 8 nucleotides match TRBD1. Trimming cost V 5 bases and J 6 bases; bases outside gene matches: 3. The CDR3 totals 13 residues. Germline V gives CDR1 SGHNT, CDR2 YENEEA. CDR3 protein: CASSPTGGNEQFF. The DNA of the CDR3 is TGTGCCAGCAGCCCTACAGGGGGCAATGAGCAGTTCTTC.

This clone was seen more than once but under ten times. The gene calls are TRBV20-1 and TRBJ1-1; no clear D gene. Germline CDR1 DFQATT, CDR2 SNEGSKA (reference sequence). The V gene lost 2 bases and the J gene lost 6 bases, with 7 bases spanning the gap. This CDR3 is 11 amino acids long. The CDR3 nucleotides are TGCAGTGCTAGATTAACAGCTGAAGCTTTCTTT. Protein: CSARLTAEAFF.